This T cell receptor (beta chain) was observed in a study of graft-versus-host responses after intestinal transplantation. Study outcomes and limitations: After transplant, early declines in HvG clones were associated with peak levels of circulating GvH clones.

This CDR3 is 17 amino acids long. Germline values: CDR1 ENHRY, CDR2 SYGVKD. With 2 bases clipped from V and 0 bases from J, the junction kept 3 bases outside the gene matches. In the case of this clone: Its antigen is currently unknown.

Assay used: immunoSEQ multiplex PCR; TCRdb lists only in-frame clones, some missing. Found here are tens of thousands of clones, over 90% of them singletons; the top ten hold approximately 2.7%. The chain combines TRBV10-3 with TRBJ2-3; TRBD2 matches at 12 bases. Specimen: unstimulated CD4+ T cells sorted from spleen or lymph node cells, collected before transplant. The TCR was taken from a human donor who was the organ donor for an intestinal transplant. The CDR3: CAISELAGGPSTDTQYF. DNA for the CDR3: TGTGCCATCAGTGAGCTAGCGGGAGGGCCAAGCACAGATACGCAGTATTTT.